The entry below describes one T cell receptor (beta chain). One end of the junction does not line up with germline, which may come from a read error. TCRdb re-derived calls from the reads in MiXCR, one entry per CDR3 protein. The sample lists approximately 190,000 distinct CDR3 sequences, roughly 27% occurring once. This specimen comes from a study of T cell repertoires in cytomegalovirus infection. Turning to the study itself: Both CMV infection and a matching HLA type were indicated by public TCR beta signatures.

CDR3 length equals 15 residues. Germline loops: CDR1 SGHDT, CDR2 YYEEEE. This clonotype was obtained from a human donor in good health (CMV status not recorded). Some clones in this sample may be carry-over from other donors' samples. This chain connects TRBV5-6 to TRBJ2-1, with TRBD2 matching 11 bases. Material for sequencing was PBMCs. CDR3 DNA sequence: TGTGACAGCAGCGAGGGACTAGCGGTTTACAATGAGCAGTTCTTC. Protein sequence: CDSSEGLAVYNEQFF. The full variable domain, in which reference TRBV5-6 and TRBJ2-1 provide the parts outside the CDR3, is DAGVTQSPTHLIKTRGQQVTLRCSPKSGHDTVSWYQQALGQGPQFIFQYYEEEERQRGNFPDRFSGHQFPNYSSELNVNALLLGDSALYLCDSSEGLAVYNEQFFGPGTRLTVL.